This T cell receptor (beta chain) came from a study of T cell changes during pregnancy in multiple sclerosis. The germline V gene encodes CDR1 MNHEY and CDR2 SVGAGI. CDR3 size: 13 residues. V trimming: 6 bases; J trimming: 7 bases; junction bases outside the gene matches: 5. Assay: immunoSEQ multiplex PCR; the TCRdb copy retains only in-frame clones and omits some. In the table there are 20,000 to 25,000 clones, around 93% of which are singletons. The sequence was obtained from a female donor with multiple sclerosis, enrolled in a pregnancy study. This chain connects TRBV6-5 to TRBJ1-2; 10 bases match TRBD1. Sequenced here: CD8+ T cells from peripheral blood mononuclear cells, sampled in the third trimester of pregnancy. CDR3 sequence reads: CASSLTGGPGYTF. CDR3 sequence (DNA): TGTGCCAGCAGCTTGACAGGGGGCCCTGGCTACACCTTC.